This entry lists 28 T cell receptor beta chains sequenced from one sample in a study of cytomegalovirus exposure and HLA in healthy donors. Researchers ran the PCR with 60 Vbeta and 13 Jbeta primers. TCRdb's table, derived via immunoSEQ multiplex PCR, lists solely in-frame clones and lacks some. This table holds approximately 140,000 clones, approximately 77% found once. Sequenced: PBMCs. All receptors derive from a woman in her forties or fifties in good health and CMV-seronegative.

Written as DNA, the CDR3 is TGTGCCAGCAGTGAAATAGGGGCAGGGGGTGGCTACACCTTC. Translated, it gives CASSEIGAGGGYTF. The chain recombines TRBV6-1 with TRBJ1-2, with 7 bases matching TRBD1. CDR1 and CDR2 (germline): MNHNS, SASEGT. This CDR3 spans 14 amino acids. Trimming removed 2 bases from V and 7 bases from J; junction bases left unmatched: 7.

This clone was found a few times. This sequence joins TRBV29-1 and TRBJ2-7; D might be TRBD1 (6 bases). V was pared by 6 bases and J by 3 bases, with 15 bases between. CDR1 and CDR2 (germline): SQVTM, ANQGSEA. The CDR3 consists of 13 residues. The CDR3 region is CSVLLTGGYEQYF. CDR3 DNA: TGCAGCGTCCTTCTGACAGGCGGCTACGAGCAGTACTTC.

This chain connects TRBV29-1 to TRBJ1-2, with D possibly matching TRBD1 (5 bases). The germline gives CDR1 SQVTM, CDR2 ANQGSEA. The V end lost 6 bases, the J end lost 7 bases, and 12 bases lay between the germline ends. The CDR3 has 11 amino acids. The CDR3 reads CSVGGGPGYTF. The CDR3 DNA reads TGCAGCGTGGGGGGAGGGCCTGGCTACACCTTC.

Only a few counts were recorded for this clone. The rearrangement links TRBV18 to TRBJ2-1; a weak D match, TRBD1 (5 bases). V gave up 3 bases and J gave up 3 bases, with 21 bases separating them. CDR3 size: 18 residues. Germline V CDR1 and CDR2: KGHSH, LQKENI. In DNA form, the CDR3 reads TGTGCCAGCTCACCGCTAGGCCCCCAGGGCGGTGTCTACAATGAGCAGTTCTTC. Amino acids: CASSPLGPQGGVYNEQFF.

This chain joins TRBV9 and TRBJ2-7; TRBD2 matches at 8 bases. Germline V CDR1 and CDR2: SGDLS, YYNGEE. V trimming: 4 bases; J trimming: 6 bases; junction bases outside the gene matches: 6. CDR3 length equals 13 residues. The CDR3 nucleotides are TGTGCCAGCAGCTCTACCGGGACTAGCGAGCAGTACTTC. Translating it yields CASSSTGTSEQYF.

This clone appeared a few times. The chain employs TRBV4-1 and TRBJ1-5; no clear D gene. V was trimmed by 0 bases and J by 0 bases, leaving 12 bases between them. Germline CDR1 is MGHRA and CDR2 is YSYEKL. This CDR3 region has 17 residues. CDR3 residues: CASSQEHTGYSNQPQHF. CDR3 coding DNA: TGCGCCAGCAGCCAAGAACACACCGGGTATAGCAATCAGCCCCAGCATTTT.

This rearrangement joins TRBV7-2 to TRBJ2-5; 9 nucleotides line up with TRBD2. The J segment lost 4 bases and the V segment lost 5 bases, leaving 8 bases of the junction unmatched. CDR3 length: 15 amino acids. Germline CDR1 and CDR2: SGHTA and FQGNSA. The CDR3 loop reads CASSHLAGGRETQYF. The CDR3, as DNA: TGTGCCAGCAGCCACCTCGCGGGGGGGAGAGAGACCCAGTACTTC.

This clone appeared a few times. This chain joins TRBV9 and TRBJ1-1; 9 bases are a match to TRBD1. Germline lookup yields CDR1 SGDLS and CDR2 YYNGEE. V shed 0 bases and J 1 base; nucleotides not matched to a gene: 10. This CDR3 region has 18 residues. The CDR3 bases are TGTGCCAGCAGCGTAGGAGGGGGGACAGGGATCCAGAACACTGAAGCTTTCTTT. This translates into CASSVGGGTGIQNTEAFF.

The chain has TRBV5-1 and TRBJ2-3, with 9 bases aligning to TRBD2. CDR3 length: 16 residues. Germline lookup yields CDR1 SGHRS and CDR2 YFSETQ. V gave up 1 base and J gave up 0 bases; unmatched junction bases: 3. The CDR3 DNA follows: TGCGCCAGCAGCTTGATTCTAGCGGGGAGCACAGATACGCAGTATTTT. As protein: CASSLILAGSTDTQYF.

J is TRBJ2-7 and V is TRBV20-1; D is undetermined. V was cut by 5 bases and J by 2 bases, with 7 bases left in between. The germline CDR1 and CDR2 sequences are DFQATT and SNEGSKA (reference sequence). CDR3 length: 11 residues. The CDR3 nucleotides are TGCAGTGCTCACTATACCTACGAGCAGTACTTC. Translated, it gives CSAHYTYEQYF.

In DNA form, the CDR3 reads TGTGCCAGCAGTCACCGGACAGGGGGGGCCTCCTACGAGCAGTACTTC. This translates into CASSHRTGGASYEQYF. The rearrangement joins TRBV5-6 to TRBJ2-7; the match to TRBD1 covers 10 bases. Losses at the gene ends were 5 bases for V and 0 bases for J; bases not matched to a gene: 8. The CDR3 is made up of 16 amino acids. The germline V gene encodes CDR1 SGHDT and CDR2 YYEEEE.

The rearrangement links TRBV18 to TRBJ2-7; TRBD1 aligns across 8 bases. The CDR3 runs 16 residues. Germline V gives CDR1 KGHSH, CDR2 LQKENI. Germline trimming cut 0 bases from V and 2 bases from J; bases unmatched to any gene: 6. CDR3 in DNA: TGTGCCAGCTCACCACCGGACAGGGCTGGGGCCTACGAGCAGTACTTC. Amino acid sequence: CASSPPDRAGAYEQYF.

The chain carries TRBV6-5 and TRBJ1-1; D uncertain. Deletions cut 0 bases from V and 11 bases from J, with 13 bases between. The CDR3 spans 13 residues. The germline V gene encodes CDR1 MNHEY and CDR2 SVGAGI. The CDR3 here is CASSYSWSGVAFF. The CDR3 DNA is TGTGCCAGCAGTTACTCGTGGAGCGGTGTCGCTTTCTTT.

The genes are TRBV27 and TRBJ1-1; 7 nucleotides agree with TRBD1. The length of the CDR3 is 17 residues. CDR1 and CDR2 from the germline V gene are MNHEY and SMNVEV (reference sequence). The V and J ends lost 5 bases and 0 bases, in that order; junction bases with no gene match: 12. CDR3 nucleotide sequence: TGTGCCAGCAGTCCTGGGACAGTGGGGGTTATGAACACTGAAGCTTTCTTT. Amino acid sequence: CASSPGTVGVMNTEAFF.

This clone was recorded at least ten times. The CDR3 DNA sequence: TGTGCCAGCAGTGGGAGTACCCGGTACACCTTC. Amino acid sequence: CASSGSTRYTF. The gene calls are TRBV2 and TRBJ1-2; no definite D call. CDR3 length equals 11 residues. V shed 4 bases and J shed 11 bases, with 11 bases lying between them. Germline values: CDR1 SNHLY, CDR2 FYNNEI.

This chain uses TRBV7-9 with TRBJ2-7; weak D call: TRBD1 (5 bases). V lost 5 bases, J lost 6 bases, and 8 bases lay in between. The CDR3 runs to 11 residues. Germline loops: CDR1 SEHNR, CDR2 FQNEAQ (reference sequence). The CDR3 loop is CASSGTGEQYF. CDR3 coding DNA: TGTGCCAGCAGCGGCACAGGCGAGCAGTACTTC.

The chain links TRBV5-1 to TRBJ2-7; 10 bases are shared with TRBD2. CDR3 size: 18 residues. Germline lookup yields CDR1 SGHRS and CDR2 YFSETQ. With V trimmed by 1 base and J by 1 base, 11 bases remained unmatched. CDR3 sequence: CASSLIEAGGPLSYEQYF. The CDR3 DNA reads TGCGCCAGCAGCTTGATAGAAGCGGGGGGGCCCTTATCCTACGAGCAGTACTTC.

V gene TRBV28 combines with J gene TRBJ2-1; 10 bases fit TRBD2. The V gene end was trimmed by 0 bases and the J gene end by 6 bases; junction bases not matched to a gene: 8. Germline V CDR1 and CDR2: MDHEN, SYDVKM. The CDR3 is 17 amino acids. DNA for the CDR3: TGTGCCAGCAGTTTATGGGCTAGCGGGGGCCCAGGCAATGAGCAGTTCTTC. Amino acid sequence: CASSLWASGGPGNEQFF.

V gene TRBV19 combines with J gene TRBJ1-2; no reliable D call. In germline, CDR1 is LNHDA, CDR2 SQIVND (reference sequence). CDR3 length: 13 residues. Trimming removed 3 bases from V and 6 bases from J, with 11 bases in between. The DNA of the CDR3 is TGTGCCAGTAGTATGAGTACGTTCGATGGCTACACCTTC. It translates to CASSMSTFDGYTF.

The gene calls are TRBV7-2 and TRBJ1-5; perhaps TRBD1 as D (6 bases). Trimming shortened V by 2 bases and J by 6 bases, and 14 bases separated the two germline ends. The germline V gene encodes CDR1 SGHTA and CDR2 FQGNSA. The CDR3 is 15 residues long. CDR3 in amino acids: CASSLRPGVGQPQHF. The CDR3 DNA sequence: TGTGCCAGCAGCTTACGGCCAGGGGTCGGTCAGCCCCAGCATTTT.

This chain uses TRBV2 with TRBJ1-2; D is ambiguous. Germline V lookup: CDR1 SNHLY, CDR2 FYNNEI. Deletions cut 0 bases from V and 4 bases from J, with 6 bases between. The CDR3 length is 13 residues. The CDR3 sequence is CASSEALAYGYTF. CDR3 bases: TGTGCCAGCAGTGAAGCCCTGGCCTATGGCTACACCTTC.

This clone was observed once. CDR3: CASSRSREAGELFF. CDR3 nucleotide sequence: TGCGCCAGCAGCCGTAGCAGGGAAGCCGGGGAGCTGTTTTTT. The chain carries TRBV5-1 and TRBJ2-2; possibly TRBD1 for D (5 bases). The CDR3 has 14 amino acids. Germline CDR1 reads SGHRS; CDR2 reads YFSETQ. V was clipped by 4 bases and J by 6 bases, with 13 bases between them. The complete variable domain, with remaining parts taken from reference TRBV5-1 and TRBJ2-2, reads KAGVTQTPRYLIKTRGQQVTLSCSPISGHRSVSWYQQTPGQGLQFLFEYFSETQRNKGNFPGRFSGRQFSNSRSEMNVSTLELGDSALYLCASSRSREAGELFFGEGSRLTVL.

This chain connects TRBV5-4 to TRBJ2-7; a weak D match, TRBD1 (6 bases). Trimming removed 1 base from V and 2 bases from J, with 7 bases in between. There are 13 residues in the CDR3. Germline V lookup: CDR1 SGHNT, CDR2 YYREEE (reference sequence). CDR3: CASSLTGTYEQYF. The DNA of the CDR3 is TGTGCCAGCAGCTTGACAGGGACCTACGAGCAGTACTTC.

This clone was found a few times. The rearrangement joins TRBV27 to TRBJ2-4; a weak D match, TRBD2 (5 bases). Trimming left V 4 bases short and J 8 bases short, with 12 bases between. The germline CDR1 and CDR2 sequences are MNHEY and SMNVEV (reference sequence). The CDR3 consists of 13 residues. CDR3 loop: CASSSSGKYIQYF. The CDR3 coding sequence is TGTGCCAGCAGTTCTTCCGGGAAATACATTCAGTACTTC.

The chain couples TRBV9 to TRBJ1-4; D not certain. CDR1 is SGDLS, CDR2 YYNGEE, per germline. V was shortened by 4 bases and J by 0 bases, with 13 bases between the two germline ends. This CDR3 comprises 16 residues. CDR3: CASSPTWRATNEKLFF. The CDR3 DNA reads TGTGCCAGCAGCCCTACCTGGAGGGCAACTAATGAAAAACTGTTTTTT.

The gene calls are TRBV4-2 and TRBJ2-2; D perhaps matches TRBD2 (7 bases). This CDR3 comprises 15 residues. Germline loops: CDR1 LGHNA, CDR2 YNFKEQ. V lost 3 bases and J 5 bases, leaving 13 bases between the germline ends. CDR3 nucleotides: TGTGCCAGCAGCCAGGACGCGGGGGCGACCGGGGAGCTGTTTTTT. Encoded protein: CASSQDAGATGELFF.

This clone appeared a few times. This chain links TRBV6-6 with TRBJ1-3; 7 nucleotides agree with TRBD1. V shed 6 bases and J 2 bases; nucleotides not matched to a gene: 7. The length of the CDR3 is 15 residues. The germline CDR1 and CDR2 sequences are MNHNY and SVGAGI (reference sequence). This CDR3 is CASRNTQGTGNTIYF. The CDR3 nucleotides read TGTGCCAGCAGGAATACACAGGGGACTGGAAACACCATATATTTT.

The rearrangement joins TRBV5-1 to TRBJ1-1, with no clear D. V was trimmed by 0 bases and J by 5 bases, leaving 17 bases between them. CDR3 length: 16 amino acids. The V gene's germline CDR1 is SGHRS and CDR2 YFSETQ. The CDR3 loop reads CASSLGSSGRVTEAFF. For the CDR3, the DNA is TGCGCCAGCAGCTTGGGATCAAGCGGGAGGGTAACTGAAGCTTTCTTT.